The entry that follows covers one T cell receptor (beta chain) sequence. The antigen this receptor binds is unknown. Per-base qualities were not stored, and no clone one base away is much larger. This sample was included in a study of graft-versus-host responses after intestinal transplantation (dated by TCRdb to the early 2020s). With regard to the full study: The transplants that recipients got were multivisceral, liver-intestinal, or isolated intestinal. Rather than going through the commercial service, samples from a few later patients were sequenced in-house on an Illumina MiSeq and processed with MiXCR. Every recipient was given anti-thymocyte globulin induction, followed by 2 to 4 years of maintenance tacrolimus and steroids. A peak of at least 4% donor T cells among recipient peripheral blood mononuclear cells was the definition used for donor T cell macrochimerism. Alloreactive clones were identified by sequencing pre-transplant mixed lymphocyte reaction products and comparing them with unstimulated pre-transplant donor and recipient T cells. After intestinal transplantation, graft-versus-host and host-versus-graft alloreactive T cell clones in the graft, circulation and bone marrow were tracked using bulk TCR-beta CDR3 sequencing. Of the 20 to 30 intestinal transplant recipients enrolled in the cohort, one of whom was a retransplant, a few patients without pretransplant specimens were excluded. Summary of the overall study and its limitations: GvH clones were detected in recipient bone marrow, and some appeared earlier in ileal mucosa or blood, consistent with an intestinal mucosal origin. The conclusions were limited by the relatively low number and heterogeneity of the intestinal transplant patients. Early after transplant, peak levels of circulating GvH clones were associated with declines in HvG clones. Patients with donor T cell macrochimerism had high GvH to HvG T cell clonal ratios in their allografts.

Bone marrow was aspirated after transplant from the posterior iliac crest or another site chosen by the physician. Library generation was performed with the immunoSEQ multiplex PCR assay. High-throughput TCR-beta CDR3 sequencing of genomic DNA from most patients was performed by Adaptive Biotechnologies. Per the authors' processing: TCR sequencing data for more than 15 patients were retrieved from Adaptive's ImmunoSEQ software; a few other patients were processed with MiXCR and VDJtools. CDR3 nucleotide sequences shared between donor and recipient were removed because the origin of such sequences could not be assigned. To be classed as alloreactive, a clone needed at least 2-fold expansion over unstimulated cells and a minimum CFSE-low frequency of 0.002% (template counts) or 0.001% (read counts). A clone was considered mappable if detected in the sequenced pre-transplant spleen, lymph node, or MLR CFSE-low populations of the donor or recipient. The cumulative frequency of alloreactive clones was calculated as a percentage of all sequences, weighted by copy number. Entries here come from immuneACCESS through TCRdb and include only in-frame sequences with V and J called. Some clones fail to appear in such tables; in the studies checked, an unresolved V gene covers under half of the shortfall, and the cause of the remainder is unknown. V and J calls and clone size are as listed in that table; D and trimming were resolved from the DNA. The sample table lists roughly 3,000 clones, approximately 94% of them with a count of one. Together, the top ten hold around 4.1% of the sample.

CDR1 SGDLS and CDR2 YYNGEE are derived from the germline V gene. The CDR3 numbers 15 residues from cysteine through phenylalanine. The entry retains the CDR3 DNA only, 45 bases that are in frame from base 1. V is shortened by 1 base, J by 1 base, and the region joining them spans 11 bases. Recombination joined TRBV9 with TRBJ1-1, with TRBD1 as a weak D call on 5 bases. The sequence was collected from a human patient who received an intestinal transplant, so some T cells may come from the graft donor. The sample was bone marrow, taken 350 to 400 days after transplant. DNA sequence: TGTGCCAGCAGCGTATACGGGGGAGGGAACACTGAAGCTTTCTTT. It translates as CASSVYGGGNTEAFF.